The 27 T cell receptor beta chains listed next were all sequenced from one sample in a study of CD8+CD57+ T cells in acquired aplastic anemia. Both TCR beta VDJ combination and CDR3 sequence profiling were carried out. Genomic DNA was the template for this profiling. One entry per CDR3 protein, called by TCRdb with MiXCR from the reads. Of roughly 80,000 distinct CDR3 sequences in the sample, around 70% are singletons; the top ten hold about four fifths. By flow cytometry, patients selected for sequencing had shown an expansion of CD8+CD57+ cells. What was sequenced was sorted CD4+, CD8+, or CD8+CD57+ T cells (not recorded which) from PBMCs. These receptors all stem from a human donor with aplastic anemia.

This sequence joins TRBV20-1 and TRBJ1-1; D is possibly TRBD1 (6 bases). This CDR3 comprises 15 residues. The V gene lost 6 bases and the J gene lost 3 bases, with 20 bases spanning the gap. The germline V gene has CDR1 DFQATT and CDR2 SNEGSKA (reference sequence). CDR3 DNA: TGCAGTGCCAGGGGAGGGGGGCGAGGTGACACTGAAGCTTTCTTT. This gives the protein CSARGGGRGDTEAFF.

This clonotype was observed a few times. The chain joins TRBV7-8 to TRBJ1-1; D is possibly TRBD1 (6 bases). The CDR3 has 15 amino acids. CDR1 is SGHVS and CDR2 is FQNEAQ in the germline V gene. V lost 5 bases and J lost 6, with 19 bases in between. For the CDR3, the DNA is TGTGCCAGCAGCGCCTTGGCCGACGGGGGCCCTGAAGCTTTCTTT. It encodes CASSALADGGPEAFF.

This sequence joins TRBV19 and TRBJ2-1; no firm D call. The CDR3 loop spans 16 amino acids. V gave up 1 base and J gave up 2 bases, with 12 bases separating them. Per the germline V gene, CDR1 is LNHDA and CDR2 is SQIVND (reference sequence). In nucleotides, the CDR3 is TGTGCCAGTAGTATAGGGTTGATAAAGGCCTACAATGAGCAGTTCTTC. The encoded protein is CASSIGLIKAYNEQFF.

This clonotype showed up just a few times. The V and J genes are TRBV29-1 and TRBJ2-5, with 7 bases matching TRBD1. The CDR3 is 14 amino acids. Losses at the gene ends were 1 base for V and 1 base for J; bases not matched to a gene: 3. Per germline, CDR1 SQVTM and CDR2 ANQGSEA. CDR3: CSVEGGTVQETQYF. CDR3 bases: TGCAGCGTTGAAGGGGGGACAGTCCAAGAGACCCAGTACTTC.

In this sample, this clonotype turned up many times. The chain links TRBV29-1 to TRBJ2-7; 7 positions agree with TRBD2. J gave up 1 base and V 3 bases, and 3 bases lay outside the gene matches. The germline gives CDR1 SQVTM, CDR2 ANQGSEA. The CDR3 consists of 13 residues. The CDR3: CSVEGGNSYEQYF. The CDR3 bases are TGCAGCGTTGAGGGGGGGAATTCCTACGAGCAGTACTTC.

This chain uses TRBV20-1 with TRBJ1-6; TRBD1 is a possible D gene (5 bases). The germline gives CDR1 DFQATT, CDR2 SNEGSKA (reference sequence). With 3 bases removed from V and 10 bases from J, the gap between germline ends came to 13 bases. The CDR3 has 13 amino acids. The CDR3 sequence: CSASTGLGSPLHF. The CDR3 DNA is TGCAGTGCTAGTACGGGACTAGGGTCACCCCTCCACTTT.

About this clonotype: This could be a read error, since a much larger clone is one nucleotide away. This chain joins TRBV7-6 and TRBJ2-3, with a weak D call TRBD2 (5 bases). CDR3 size: 14 residues. Germline lookup yields CDR1 SGHVS and CDR2 FNYEAQ. CDR3 DNA: TGTGCCGGCAGCGTTAACGGGGTCACAGATACGCAGTATTTT. Amino acids: CAGSVNGVTDTQYF.

The chain is built from TRBV7-6 and TRBJ2-3; perhaps TRBD1 as D (5 bases). From germline, CDR1 is SGHVS and CDR2 FNYEAQ. Deletions cut 0 bases from V and 6 bases from J, with 13 bases between. The CDR3 has 15 residues. The CDR3 region is CASSLAGPSWDTQYF. The CDR3 DNA follows: TGTGCCAGCAGCTTAGCGGGGCCTAGTTGGGATACGCAGTATTTT. Full variable domain (outside the CDR3, taken from reference TRBV7-6 and TRBJ2-3): GAGVSQSPRYKVTKRGQDVALRCDPISGHVSLYWYRQALGQGPEFLTYFNYEAQQDKSGLPNDRFSAERPEGSISTLTIQRTEQRDSAMYRCASSLAGPSWDTQYFGPGTRLTVL.

This chain links TRBV27 with TRBJ1-2, with D hard to call. Trimming shortened V by 4 bases and J by 6 bases, and 15 bases separated the two germline ends. Germline values: CDR1 MNHEY, CDR2 SMNVEV (reference sequence). The CDR3 has 14 residues. In nucleotides, the CDR3 is TGTGCCAGCAGTTACTCGAGAGGTCTTGATGGCTACACCTTC. It encodes CASSYSRGLDGYTF.

The rearrangement links TRBV10-2 to TRBJ1-1, with unresolved D. With 6 bases removed from V and 3 bases from J, the gap between germline ends came to 8 bases. The length of the CDR3 is 12 residues. The germline V gene encodes CDR1 WSHSY and CDR2 SAAADI. In nucleotides, the CDR3 is TGCGCCAGCAGGGCCGGCTACACTGAAGCTTTCTTT. Translation: CASRAGYTEAFF.

The chain uses TRBV6-5 and TRBJ1-1; D call uncertain. The CDR3 has 14 amino acids. V shed 2 bases and J shed 7 bases, with 14 bases lying between them. CDR1 and CDR2 from the germline V gene are MNHEY and SVGAGI. The CDR3 sequence: CASSYDQEVSEAFF. Written as DNA, the CDR3 is TGTGCCAGCAGTTACGACCAGGAAGTAAGTGAAGCTTTCTTT.

This clonotype was recorded at least ten times. This sequence joins TRBV4-2 and TRBJ2-7; 12 bases line up with TRBD2. The CDR3 sequence is 17 residues long. Germline trimming cut 0 bases from V and 5 bases from J; bases unmatched to any gene: 8. Germline V CDR1 and CDR2: LGHNA, YNFKEQ. The CDR3 nucleotides are TGTGCCAGCAGCCAAGAAGGGCTGACTAGCGGGAGCAACGAGCAGTACTTC. This encodes CASSQEGLTSGSNEQYF.

The rearrangement uses TRBV7-9 and TRBJ2-5; weak D call: TRBD1 (5 bases). Germline V lookup: CDR1 SEHNR, CDR2 FQNEAQ (reference sequence). This CDR3 has 15 amino acids. The ends were cut back, 5 bases at V and 5 bases at J, with 18 bases in the middle. The CDR3 DNA sequence: TGTGCCAGCAGCCTGGCAGGGTTGGTTGCGGAGACCCAGTACTTC. Protein product: CASSLAGLVAETQYF.

The chain uses TRBV7-2 and TRBJ1-1, with a weak D call TRBD1 (5 bases). CDR1 SGHTA and CDR2 FQGNSA come from the germline V gene. The V gene lost 5 bases and the J gene lost 5 bases, with 12 bases spanning the gap. The CDR3 has 13 residues. CDR3 nucleotides: TGTGCCAGCAGCGCCTCTGGGGGAACTGAAGCTTTCTTT. Translating gives CASSASGGTEAFF.

CDR3 protein: CASSLAPREDTEAFF. The CDR3 DNA sequence: TGCGCCAGCAGCTTGGCTCCACGGGAAGACACTGAAGCTTTCTTT. The chain couples TRBV5-1 to TRBJ1-1, with unresolved D. Per germline, CDR1 SGHRS and CDR2 YFSETQ. Deletions cut 0 bases from V and 3 bases from J, with 12 bases between. This CDR3 region has 15 residues.

The chain joins TRBV29-1 to TRBJ2-6; perhaps TRBD1 as D (6 bases). Germline V CDR1 and CDR2: SQVTM, ANQGSEA. The ends were cut back, 2 bases at V and 3 bases at J, with 17 bases in the middle. The CDR3 has 17 amino acids. The CDR3 sequence: CSVERLTGLNGANVLTF. CDR3 nucleotide sequence: TGCAGCGTTGAACGACTGACAGGCCTGAATGGGGCCAACGTCCTGACTTTC. Looking up the rest from reference TRBV29-1 and TRBJ2-6 gives the full variable domain: SAVISQKPSRDICQRGTSLTIQCQVDSQVTMMFWYRQQPGQSLTLIATANQGSEATYESGFVIDKFPISRPNLTFSTLTVSNMSPEDSSIYLCSVERLTGLNGANVLTFGAGSRLTVL.

The chain recombines TRBV7-2 with TRBJ2-7; D unclear. CDR3 length: 12 amino acids. The V and J ends lost 4 bases and 0 bases respectively, with 4 bases between them. Germline V gene data show CDR1 as SGHTA and CDR2 as FQGNSA. The CDR3 loop reads CASSSFSYEQYF. Written as DNA, the CDR3 is TGTGCCAGCAGCTCGTTCTCCTACGAGCAGTACTTC.

The chain is built from TRBV24-1 and TRBJ2-1, with TRBD1 matching over 7 bases. CDR1 and CDR2 from the germline V gene are KGHDR and SFDVKD. This CDR3 is built from 17 residues. Trimming at V came to 1 base and at J to 0 bases, leaving 5 bases not matched to a gene. DNA for the CDR3: TGTGCCACCAGTGATTTCATGACAGGGAGCTCCTACAATGAGCAGTTCTTC. It translates to CATSDFMTGSSYNEQFF.

The gene calls are TRBV13 and TRBJ1-6; 12 nucleotides align to TRBD1. Germline V gene data show CDR1 as PRHDT and CDR2 as FYEKMQ (reference sequence). J was trimmed by 10 bases and V by 5 bases; bases with no gene match: 6. This CDR3 contains 15 residues. The CDR3 nucleotides read TGTGCCAGCAGCACCTGGGACAGGGGGCGGTCACCCCTCCACTTT. Amino acids: CASSTWDRGRSPLHF.

Concerning this clonotype itself: An end of the junction does not agree with germline; a read error may underlie this. This chain links TRBV25-1 with TRBJ1-6; tentatively, D is TRBD1 (6 bases). The germline gives CDR1 MGHDK, CDR2 SYGVNS. The CDR3 totals 15 residues. CDR3 protein: CASSEYAGANSPLHF. CDR3 nucleotides: TGTGCCAGCAGTGAATATGCGGGGGCTAATTCACCCCTCCATTTT.

The CDR3 sequence: CATSVTQGYEQYF. The CDR3 DNA reads TGTGCCACCAGCGTAACACAGGGCTACGAGCAGTACTTC. The V call is TRBV15, the J call TRBJ2-7; D may be TRBD1 (6 bases). Germline-derived CDR1 and CDR2 are LNHNV and YYDKDF (reference sequence). V was cut by 5 bases and J by 3 bases, with 11 bases left in between. This CDR3 is 13 amino acids long.

This clonotype has only a few counts. The chain links TRBV24-1 to TRBJ1-5, with 8 bases that match TRBD1. The germline V gene encodes CDR1 KGHDR and CDR2 SFDVKD. This CDR3 is 16 amino acids long. V was pared by 4 bases and J by 3 bases, with 7 bases of the junction left unmatched. The CDR3 sequence is CATSESQGGANQPQHF. In DNA, the CDR3 is TGTGCCACCAGTGAGTCACAGGGGGGAGCCAATCAGCCCCAGCATTTT.

The chain couples TRBV15 to TRBJ2-3; the D is unclear. This CDR3 has 13 amino acids. CDR1 and CDR2 (germline): LNHNV, YYDKDF (reference sequence). V was shortened by 2 bases and J by 5 bases, with 8 bases between the two germline ends. The CDR3 DNA is TGTGCCACCAGCAGAATGGCGTTAGATACGCAGTATTTT. Encoded protein: CATSRMALDTQYF. The whole variable domain, filled in from reference TRBV15 and TRBJ2-3, reads DAMVIQNPRYQVTQFGKPVTLSCSQTLNHNVMYWYQQKSSQAPKLLFHYYDKDFNNEADTPDNFQSRRPNTSFCFLDIRSPGLGDTAMYLCATSRMALDTQYFGPGTRLTVL.

This clonotype occurred once. This chain connects TRBV6-4 to TRBJ2-3; a possible D gene is TRBD2 (5 bases). Germline V gene sequence: CDR1 MRHNA, CDR2 SNTAGT. V was clipped by 6 bases and J by 2 bases, with 12 bases between them. CDR3 length equals 14 residues. This CDR3 reads CASSPSRDTDTQYF. In DNA, the CDR3 is TGTGCCAGCAGCCCCTCCCGGGACACAGATACGCAGTATTTT.

Points on this clonotype: Germline and junction disagree at one end, which may indicate a read error. The chain combines TRBV7-2 with TRBJ1-2, with TRBD1 as a possible D gene (5 bases). CDR1 and CDR2 (germline): SGHTA, FQGNSA. The CDR3 runs to 12 residues. CDR3 protein: CASSLGQYGYTF. The CDR3 DNA is TGTGCCAGCAGCTTAGGACAGTATGGCTACACTTTC.

Points on this clonotype: Mismatch with germline at one junction end may stem from a read error. The gene calls are TRBV7-9 and TRBJ2-7, with unresolved D. This CDR3 contains 13 residues. The germline V gene encodes CDR1 SEHNR and CDR2 FQNEAQ (reference sequence). CDR3 region: CAGSFSDTYEQYF. The CDR3 nucleotides read TGTGCCGGCAGCTTTTCTGATACCTACGAGCAGTACTTC.

The genes are TRBV2 and TRBJ2-5, with 7 positions matching TRBD2. V lost 4 bases and J lost 5; bases outside the gene matches: 4. The V gene's germline CDR1 is SNHLY and CDR2 FYNNEI. This CDR3 contains 13 residues. CDR3 bases: TGTGCCAGCAGTGGTAGCGGGCGGGAGACCCAGTACTTC. Amino acids: CASSGSGRETQYF.